The source of this T cell receptor (beta chain) is a study of T cell responses to AZD1222 COVID-19 vaccine. Study overall: Second-dose timings of about 4 or about 12 weeks were pooled.

Method: immunoSEQ multiplex PCR; TCRdb's copy keeps in-frame clones and lacks some. Of 150,000 to 200,000 clones in the sample, 80% to 90% were seen once. Broader study findings: CD4 TCRs covered the whole spike, strongest at regions 160-218 and 743-854. Epitopes outside B.1.351 and B.1.1.7 mutated regions reportedly drew nearly half of spike TCRs.

About this clone itself: Antigen: not known.

Trimming pared 5 bases from V and 0 bases from J, leaving 13 bases between. The CDR3 runs 15 residues. Per the germline V gene, CDR1 is SEHNR and CDR2 is FQNEAQ (reference sequence). The receptor was derived from an adult in good health. This chain uses TRBV7-9 with TRBJ1-1; D may be TRBD1 (6 bases). Sequencing used peripheral blood, obtained on day 0 of AZD1222 vaccination. CDR3 protein: CASSRWGAMNTEAFF. CDR3 nucleotide sequence: TGTGCCAGCAGCCGTTGGGGGGCAATGAACACTGAAGCTTTCTTT.